Here is one T cell receptor beta chain with its context. The CDR3 is 11 residues long. V was cut by 7 bases and J by 8 bases, with 9 bases left in between. Germline V CDR1 and CDR2: MNHNY, SVGAGI (reference sequence). Assay used: immunoSEQ multiplex PCR; TCRdb lists only in-frame clones, some missing. The sample has about 51,000 clones, 80% to 90% seen once. The sample belongs to a study of T cell clones after liver transplantation. About the research overall: Post-transplant blood was tracked for graft-donor-reactive T cell clones identified in a pre-transplant mixed lymphocyte reaction. Without induction therapy, subjects received standard immunosuppression until 12-24 months post-transplant.

The V call is TRBV6-6, the J call TRBJ2-1; D perhaps matches TRBD2 (6 bases). The sequence derives from a human patient who received a liver transplant. Some T cells may be graft donor cells. Sequenced material: CD8+ T cells from blood, taken 12 months after liver transplant. The CDR3 DNA is TGTGCCAGCACCGGGGGTCATGAGCAGTTCTTC. Its protein product is CASTGGHEQFF.